This is a list of T cell receptor beta chains from one sample in a study of control samples from healthy donors and cancer patients. The repertoire was sequenced with immunoSEQ multiplex PCR; TCRdb's copy has only in-frame clones and lacks some. This repertoire shows 110,000 or so clones, 89% found once; its top ten account for about two fifths. The sequenced sample consisted of blood. The receptors derive from a man between 50 and 59 years old in good health. The CDR3 runs from the conserved cysteine through the conserved F or W. D genes are given only for firm matches. Clone size is shown for a subset of rows, as once, few, many or a class of expanded clone.

TRBJ2-3,TRBV29-1,14,TRBD1,.,CSAQGQARGDTQYF,TGCAGCGCTCAGGGACAGGCCCGGGGAGATACGCAGTATTTT
TRBJ1-5,TRBV6-2/TRBV6-3,13,.,.,CASSYSVRQPQHF,TGTGCCAGCAGTTACTCCGTGCGTCAGCCCCAGCATTTT
TRBJ1-1,TRBV29-1,13,TRBD1,.,CSVVDRVRAEAFF,TGCAGCGTCGTTGACAGGGTCAGGGCTGAAGCTTTCTTT
TRBJ1-5,TRBV25-1,16,.,.,CASSEYGGAGNQPQHF,TGTGCCAGCAGTGAATATGGAGGGGCTGGCAATCAGCCCCAGCATTTT
TRBJ1-1,TRBV14,14,.,.,CASSQDSLNTEAFF,TGTGCCAGCAGCCAAGATTCACTGAACACTGAAGCTTTCTTT
TRBJ2-2,TRBV11-2,19,TRBD2,once,CASSLGRLAAFPGTGELFF,TGTGCCAGCAGCTTAGGCCGACTAGCTGCCTTCCCAGGCACCGGGGAGCTGTTTTTT
TRBJ1-5,TRBV11-2,14,TRBD1,.,CASSNDRGHQPQHF,TGTGCCAGCAGTAATGACAGGGGGCATCAGCCCCAGCATTTT
TRBJ1-2,TRBV5-1,15,.,once,CASSLDGEANYGYTF,TGCGCCAGCAGCTTGGATGGTGAAGCTAACTATGGCTACACCTTC
TRBJ2-2,TRBV30,17,.,.,CAWIAGDYRRDTGELFF,TGTGCCTGGATCGCAGGGGACTACCGAAGGGACACCGGGGAGCTGTTTTTT
TRBJ2-3,TRBV15,16,TRBD2,.,CATSRATSGFPDTQYF,TGTGCCACCAGCAGAGCGACTAGCGGGTTCCCAGATACGCAGTATTTT
TRBJ1-1,TRBV4-3,16,.,once,CASSQGHSVMNTEAFF,TGCGCCAGCAGCCAAGGGCACAGCGTAATGAACACTGAAGCTTTCTTT
TRBJ2-2,TRBV19,14,.,.,CASSAGRGVGELFF,TGTGCCAGTAGTGCGGGCAGGGGAGTCGGGGAGCTGTTTTTT
TRBJ1-5,TRBV27,14,.,.,CASSLKTKGQPQHF,TGTGCCAGCAGTTTAAAAACTAAGGGACAGCCCCAGCATTTT
TRBJ2-2,TRBV7-8,16,.,once,CASSLNPRGNTGELFF,TGTGCCAGCAGCTTAAACCCCCGGGGGAACACCGGGGAGCTGTTTTTT
TRBJ2-3,TRBV5-1,14,.,.,CASRDISDTDTQYF,TGCGCCAGCAGAGATATTAGCGACACAGATACGCAGTATTTT
TRBJ1-2,TRBV2,13,.,.,CASRPRGPWGYTF,TGTGCCAGCAGGCCCCGGGGGCCATGGGGCTACACCTTC
TRBJ1-2,TRBV6-5,14,.,.,CASSSRPTGYGYTF,TGTGCCAGCAGTTCCCGGCCCACAGGCTATGGCTACACCTTC
TRBJ1-5,TRBV15,16,TRBD1,.,CATSRDGQVSYQPQHF,TGTGCCACCAGCAGAGACGGACAGGTATCTTATCAGCCCCAGCATTTT
TRBJ1-1,TRBV5-1,15,.,.,CASSSAVGANTEAFF,TGCGCCAGCAGCTCGGCCGTGGGGGCGAACACTGAAGCTTTCTTT
TRBJ2-5,TRBV18,12,TRBD1,.,CASSSDRGTQYF,TGTGCCAGCTCATCGGACAGGGGGACCCAGTACTTC
TRBJ2-7,TRBV4-2,17,.,.,CASSQDSTSGPSYEQYF,.
TRBJ2-7,TRBV3-1/TRBV3-2,13,TRBD1,.,CASSYRGLYEQYF,TGTGCCAGCAGCTACAGGGGGCTCTACGAGCAGTACTTC
TRBJ2-2,TRBV6-6,16,TRBD2,.,CASSQRAGGRTGELFF,TGTGCCAGCAGTCAAAGAGCGGGGGGGCGGACCGGGGAGCTGTTTTTT
TRBJ1-5,TRBV19,13,.,.,CASSRGPLQPQHF,TGTGCCAGTAGTAGGGGACCGTTACAGCCCCAGCATTTT
TRBJ1-2,TRBV11-2,15,.,many,CASSSRPLANYGYTF,TGTGCCAGCAGCTCCCGACCCTTAGCTAACTATGGCTACACCTTC
TRBJ2-1,TRBV19,19,.,.,CASSIAWGLGGRVYNEQFF,TGTGCCAGTAGTATAGCATGGGGGCTCGGGGGAAGGGTCTACAATGAGCAGTTCTTC
TRBJ2-3,TRBV27,18,TRBD2,.,CASSLPSPGLAGKDTQYF,TGTGCCAGCAGTTTGCCCTCTCCGGGACTAGCGGGGAAAGATACGCAGTATTTT
TRBJ1-4,TRBV6-2/TRBV6-3,12,.,.,CASSYKAEKLFF,TGTGCCAGCAGTTACAAGGCGGAAAAACTGTTTTTT
TRBJ1-4,TRBV25-1,14,TRBD1,.,CASSELGQGRKLFF,TGTGCCAGCAGTGAATTAGGACAGGGAAGAAAACTGTTTTTT
TRBJ2-2,TRBV6-2/TRBV6-3,13,.,.,CASSYLGPGELFF,TGTGCCAGCAGTTACCTTGGACCCGGGGAGCTGTTTTTT